This T cell receptor beta chain was recovered during a study of T cells after yellow fever vaccination. General study points: The CD4 and CD8 compartments had a small share of their clonotypes in common. Among primary-vaccination clones, most reappeared after the booster, at 96% for CD4 and around 91% for CD8.

Germline V gene sequence: CDR1 MNHNS, CDR2 SASEGT. Trimming removed 8 bases at V and 0 bases at J, with 25 bases between. The CDR3 contains 19 residues. TCRdb used MiXCR to reprocess the 5' RACE reads, holding one entry per CDR3 protein. This repertoire shows fewer than 450,000 distinct CDR3 sequences, more than 9% found once; its top ten account for around 18%. With respect to this clonotype: What it recognizes is unknown.

This TCR came from a man between 18 and 29 years old who received the YFV17D yellow fever vaccine. The sequencing used PBMCs, collected on the day of the first yellow fever vaccination. This chain uses TRBV6-1 with TRBJ1-4; D is perhaps TRBD1 (5 bases). CDR3 residues: CASASTLGGTQSTNEKLFF. The CDR3, as DNA: TGTGCCAGCGCATCTACCCTCGGGGGGACCCAGTCAACTAATGAAAAACTGTTTTTT.